The T cell receptor beta chain under discussion was sequenced for a study of CD8+ T cells in alopecia areata. Overall study: Percent affected scalp area, the SALT score, rated treated patients' severity. Whole-study results and caveats: On tofacitinib, scalp clonality and expanded CD8+ clones among top 100 fell significantly.

The V end lost 2 bases, the J end lost 3 bases, and 10 bases lay between the germline ends. In germline, CDR1 is GTSNPN, CDR2 SVGIG (reference sequence). This CDR3 is 14 amino acids long. Treatment reported: oral pan-JAK inhibitor, 5-10 mg twice daily. Sequencing relied on a cDNA template that was reverse transcribed from extracted RNA. Repertoires were generated with immunoSEQ multiplex PCR, while TCRdb's copy carries only in-frame clones and drops some. The table includes under 200,000 clones, under 70% detected once. This clone came up a few times. As yet, its antigen is unknown. The starting material was CD4+ T cells sorted from blood, obtained at week 4, from a patient treated with tofacitinib. The TCR sequence derives from a human donor with alopecia areata. The chain carries TRBV30 and TRBJ1-4; D is uncertain. CDR3 bases: TGTGCCTGGAGTCGACTCGGGGCTAATGAAAAACTGTTTTTT. Protein sequence: CAWSRLGANEKLFF.